This is a list of T cell receptor beta chains from one sample in a study of blood T cell repertoires in COVID-19. TCRdb's copy holds only in-frame clones and misses some; the assay was immunoSEQ multiplex PCR. Of about 270,000 clones in the sample, around nine tenths are singletons; the top ten hold roughly 8.5%. The specimen sequenced was peripheral blood. The receptor source for this set is a man aged 35-49 years with active or convalescent COVID-19. Both conserved end residues are part of each CDR3. Each record gives: clone size, J gene, D gene, V gene, CDR3 DNA, CDR3 protein. D genes are given only for firm matches. The size field is filled for only some rows; it gives once, few, many or a size class.

NA | TRBJ2-1 | TRBD2 | TRBV30 | TGTGCCTGGGGGACTAGCGGGTCAAAGCAGTTCTTC | CAWGTSGSKQFF
NA | TRBJ2-2 | NA | TRBV6-6 | TGTGCCAGCAGTTACTCGGCGGCAGGGAACGCCGGGGAGCTGTTTTTT | CASSYSAAGNAGELFF
NA | TRBJ1-4 | NA | TRBV6-5 | TGTGCCAGCAGTTACTCTTCTTCACCCAACTTTAGAAAACTGTTTTTT | CASSYSSSPNFRKLFF
NA | TRBJ1-4 | NA | TRBV7-7 | TGTGCTAGCAGCCCCGGAGGGGGGGAAAATGAAAAACTGTTTTTT | CASSPGGGENEKLFF
once | TRBJ1-4 | TRBD1 | TRBV5-4 | TGTGCCAGCAGCTTTGGGGCAGGGGGCGAAAAACTGTTTTTT | CASSFGAGGEKLFF
NA | TRBJ1-4 | NA | TRBV7-9 | TGTGCCAGCAGCTCCCACGGTGCTAATGAAAAACTGTTTTTT | CASSSHGANEKLFF
NA | TRBJ1-5 | NA | TRBV12-3/TRBV12-4 | TGTGCCAGCAGTTTTAAGGAGGTAGGGCCCCAGCATTTT | CASSFKEVGPQHF
NA | TRBJ1-1 | TRBD1 | TRBV2 | TGTGCCAGCACTCGAGACAGGGGGCAGAACACTGAAGCTTTCTTT | CASTRDRGQNTEAFF
NA | TRBJ1-6 | NA | TRBV28 | TGTGCCAGCAGTTTAACCGCACAGACCAGTGCTTCACCCCTCCACTTT | CASSLTAQTSASPLHF
NA | TRBJ2-7 | NA | TRBV19 | TGTGCCAGTAGTATCTCGCGCACCCTCCCCCACGAGCAGTACTTC | CASSISRTLPHEQYF
NA | TRBJ1-2 | TRBD1 | TRBV19 | TGTGCCAGTAGTTTTGGACAGGGGGCTACGGGCTACACCTTC | CASSFGQGATGYTF
NA | TRBJ1-3 | NA | TRBV6-6 | TGTGCCAGCAGCCCCTCCGGAGTCGGAAACACCATATATTTT | CASSPSGVGNTIYF
few | TRBJ2-7 | TRBD1 | TRBV9 | TGTGCCAGCAGCGTAGCACTTAGGGGAAACAGGGGGCGCGAGCAGTACTTC | CASSVALRGNRGREQYF
once | TRBJ2-3 | NA | TRBV5-1 | TGCGCCAGCAGCTCCCCCCCGGGAAGGGGACTTAGCACAGATACGCAGTATTTT | CASSSPPGRGLSTDTQYF
NA | TRBJ1-1 | NA | TRBV29-1 | TGCAGCGTTCTCCAGGGTGGCACTGAAGCTTTCTTT | CSVLQGGTEAFF
NA | TRBJ1-1 | NA | TRBV5-1 | TGCGCCAGCAGCTTGGGGTCTCGGACAAGGGGCACTGAAGCTTTCTTT | CASSLGSRTRGTEAFF
NA | TRBJ2-1 | NA | TRBV21-1 | TGTGCCAGCAGCAACCACAGGGCGACCCACAATGAGCAGTTCTTC | CASSNHRATHNEQFF
few | TRBJ2-2 | NA | TRBV12-5 | TGTGCTAGTGGTTTAGGTCAGGGGAGCACCGGGGAGCTGTTTTTT | CASGLGQGSTGELFF
once | TRBJ1-2 | NA | TRBV12-3/TRBV12-4 | TGTGCCAGCAGCCTCATGCAGGGCTATGGCTACACCTTC | CASSLMQGYGYTF
NA | TRBJ2-2 | NA | TRBV5-1 | TGCGCCAGCACACCGGGACATTCGACCGGGGAGCTGTTTTTT | CASTPGHSTGELFF
NA | TRBJ1-4 | TRBD1 | TRBV19 | TGTGCCAGTAGTCGATCCAGGGGGGAAGAAAAACTGTTTTTT | CASSRSRGEEKLFF
NA | TRBJ2-3 | NA | TRBV25-1 | TGTGCCAGCAGTGAGGTGAAGACAGGGAGGACAGATACGCAGTATTTT | CASSEVKTGRTDTQYF
NA | TRBJ2-5 | TRBD2 | TRBV30 | TGTGCCTGGAACCTGGCGGGGGACCAAGAGACCCAGTACTTC | CAWNLAGDQETQYF
few | TRBJ1-5 | TRBD1 | TRBV7-9 | TGTGCCAGCAGCTTCTCCGGACAGGGGGAGGGTCAGCCCCAGCATTTT | CASSFSGQGEGQPQHF
NA | TRBJ1-6 | NA | TRBV2 | TGTGCCAGCAGCGCTGCGGGACGGGATAATTCACCCCTCCACTTT | CASSAAGRDNSPLHF
NA | TRBJ2-7 | NA | TRBV6-6 | TGTGCCAGCAGTGCGACAGATTACGAGCAGTACTTC | CASSATDYEQYF
NA | TRBJ2-5 | NA | TRBV5-1 | TGCGCCAGCAGCTTGGGGGACTCCTTTGGAGAGACCCAGTACTTC | CASSLGDSFGETQYF
NA | TRBJ2-3 | TRBD1 | TRBV4-1 | TGCGCCAGCAGCCAAGAAGGGGGCAGGGGGTGGACAGATACGCAGTATTTT | CASSQEGGRGWTDTQYF
NA | TRBJ2-3 | TRBD1 | TRBV24-1 | TGTGCCACCAGTGAAGGGGGCGCAGATACGCAGTATTTT | CATSEGGADTQYF
NA | TRBJ1-2 | NA | TRBV13 | TGTGCCAGCAGCTTTGGGGCAGGGGACTATGGCTACACCTTC | CASSFGAGDYGYTF
NA | TRBJ2-7 | TRBD2 | TRBV2 | TGTGCCAGCACCCGGGTTTGGCGGGAGGGGGGCGAGCAGTACTTC | CASTRVWREGGEQYF
NA | TRBJ2-5 | NA | TRBV24-1 | TGTGCCACATCCAACTCCCAGGGTCAAGAGACCCAGTACTTC | CATSNSQGQETQYF
once | TRBJ1-2 | NA | TRBV5-6 | TGTGCCAGCAGCTCCGGGACAAACTATGGCTACACCTTC | CASSSGTNYGYTF
NA | TRBJ2-2 | TRBD1 | TRBV29-1 | TGCAGCGGCGCGACAGGGGGCTATACCGGGGAGCTGTTTTTT | CSGATGGYTGELFF
NA | TRBJ2-3 | NA | TRBV2 | TGTGCCAGCAGTGACGGGGGGCAGAAAGATACGCAGTATTTT | CASSDGGQKDTQYF
NA | TRBJ2-3 | TRBD1 | TRBV6-4 | TGTGCCAGCAGCTCGACAGGGGGCACAGATACGCAGTATTTT | CASSSTGGTDTQYF
NA | TRBJ2-2 | TRBD2 | TRBV2 | TGTGCCAGCAGTGAAGCCAGAATCCAGACTAGCGGGAGCCGCGCGGGGGAGCTGTTTTTT | CASSEARIQTSGSRAGELFF
NA | TRBJ1-5 | NA | TRBV21-1 | TGTGCCAGCATACTACAGGGCTGCAATCAGCCCCAGCATTTT | CASILQGCNQPQHF
NA | TRBJ1-1 | NA | TRBV27 | TGTGCCAGCAGAAGGGGCACTGAAGCTTTCTTT | CASRRGTEAFF
NA | TRBJ1-4 | NA | TRBV21-1 | TGTGCCAGCAGCAAAGCGGGAGGGATCTGTGAAAAACTGTTTTTT | CASSKAGGICEKLFF
NA | TRBJ1-2 | NA | TRBV2 | TGTGCCAGCAGTGATGGGCAGGGGTTCCATGGCTACACCTTC | CASSDGQGFHGYTF
NA | TRBJ2-3 | NA | TRBV5-5 | TGTGCCAGCAGCTTGCGGGCAGGAGGAGCAGATACGCAGTATTTT | CASSLRAGGADTQYF
NA | TRBJ2-1 | TRBD1 | TRBV19 | TGTGCCAGCACCGGGACAGGGGATTCCAATGAGCAGTTCTTC | CASTGTGDSNEQFF
NA | TRBJ2-7 | TRBD2 | TRBV5-1 | TGCGCCAGCAGCTGGTGGGCAGGGAGTAGCGGGAAGTACGAGCAGTACTTC | CASSWWAGSSGKYEQYF
many | TRBJ2-1 | NA | TRBV6-6 | TGTGCCAGCAGTTACTCGACAGTTTACAATGAGCAGTTCTTC | CASSYSTVYNEQFF
NA | TRBJ1-2 | TRBD1 | TRBV5-1 | TGCGCCACCAGACAGGGAATGGGGGCCGATGGCTACACCTTC | CATRQGMGADGYTF
NA | TRBJ2-5 | TRBD2 | TRBV2 | TGTGCCAGTATCCCTGGGACTAGCGGGAGGGGGACCCAGTACTTC | CASIPGTSGRGTQYF
NA | TRBJ1-6 | NA | TRBV19 | TGTGCCGCGTCCACGGACAGCTCCTATAATTCACCCCTCCACTTT | CAASTDSSYNSPLHF
once | TRBJ2-1 | TRBD1 | TRBV13 | TGTGCCAGCAGCGGGACAGGGGTCCATGAGCAGTTCTTC | CASSGTGVHEQFF
once | TRBJ2-3 | NA | TRBV6-5 | TGTGCCAGCAGTCACCGTGTAGCGGATACGCAGTATTTT | CASSHRVADTQYF
NA | TRBJ2-2 | TRBD2 | TRBV29-1 | TGCAGCGCTCAGGGGCTAGCGGGAGCTGGGGAGCTGTTTTTT | CSAQGLAGAGELFF
NA | TRBJ2-4 | NA | TRBV5-1 | TGCGCCAGCAGCTTCGACACAACGGTGGACATTCAGTACTTC | CASSFDTTVDIQYF
NA | TRBJ2-7 | TRBD2 | TRBV19 | TGTGCCAGTAGTTTTAGCGGGAGGGGGTCCTACGAGCAGTACTTC | CASSFSGRGSYEQYF
once | TRBJ2-1 | NA | TRBV27 | TGTGCCAGCAGTTTATGGGCCACTGCGCGAGACCGCGATGAGCAGTTCTTC | CASSLWATARDRDEQFF
NA | TRBJ1-6 | TRBD1 | TRBV5-1 | TGCGCCAGCAGCTTGGCCGGGACAGGGGTTCCACCCCTCCACTTT | CASSLAGTGVPPLHF
NA | TRBJ2-5 | TRBD1 | TRBV30 | TGTGCCTGGAGTCCCCAGGGGGCAGGGACCCAGTACTTC | CAWSPQGAGTQYF
NA | TRBJ1-5 | TRBD1 | TRBV6-5 | TGTGCCAGCAGCCAACCGGGACAGGGGATTCAGCCCCAGCATTTT | CASSQPGQGIQPQHF
NA | TRBJ2-1 | NA | TRBV4-1 | TGCGCCAGCAGCTCTCTTTGGACAGTATCGTCGAGACGTAGGGAGCAGTTCTTC | CASSSLWTVSSRRREQFF
NA | TRBJ1-4 | TRBD1 | TRBV18 | TGTGCCAGCTCAGGACGACAGGGCGCAACTAATGAAAAACTGTTTTTT | CASSGRQGATNEKLFF
NA | TRBJ2-2 | TRBD1 | TRBV15 | TGTGCCACCAGCAGAGCGACAGGGTTTCCCAACGCCGGGGAGCTGTTTTTT | CATSRATGFPNAGELFF